This TCR beta chain originates from a study of T-cell reconstitution after alpha-beta-depleted transplantation in children. This clonotype has at least ten counts. Antigen specificity is unknown. From germline, CDR1 is DFQATT and CDR2 SNEGSKA (reference sequence). This CDR3 is built from 18 residues. The V and J ends lost 5 bases and 3 bases respectively, with 27 bases between them. Unique molecular identifiers featured in how the TCRbeta library was prepared. TCRdb called the PCR reads again in MiXCR, with one record for every CDR3 protein. The sample yields approximately 300,000 distinct CDR3 sequences, around 10% seen once. Regarding the study as a whole: Once a year had passed after transplant, T-cell counts and diversity came mostly from newly produced T cells. After transplant, high TCRbeta diversity at day 60 in some patients arose from surviving recipient T cells and thymic progenitors.

Sequencing was performed on peripheral blood, taken 180 days after TCRalphabeta/CD19-depleted stem cell transplant. The chain couples TRBV20-1 to TRBJ2-3; possibly TRBD2 for D (6 bases). This receptor was taken from a male patient between 2 and 9 years old who had a stem cell transplant for chronic granulomatous disease, so the T cells may come from the graft donor. Here the CDR3 DNA reads TGCAGTGCTCACTACTCTCTTGGTGGCGGGGCTAGAACAGATACGCAGTATTTT. It encodes CSAHYSLGGGARTDTQYF.